Listed below are T cell receptor beta chains from one sample, sequenced in a study of cytomegalovirus exposure and HLA in healthy donors. Profiled with immunoSEQ multiplex PCR; TCRdb holds only in-frame clones, not every one. The sample lists some 110,000 clones, 9.5% occurring once. The sample comprised PBMCs. These receptors came from a man younger than 40 in good health and CMV-seronegative. CDR3s include the opening cysteine and the closing phenylalanine or tryptophan.

V gene,J gene,CDR3 protein
TRBV7-9,TRBJ2-3,CASSQRPTSGVVDTQYF
TRBV25-1,TRBJ1-6,CASSGISYNSPLHF
TRBV7-7,TRBJ2-2,CASSLSAGVATGELFF
TRBV7-2,TRBJ1-1,CASTADRGNTEAFF
TRBV6-1,TRBJ2-5,CASSEALGRETQYF
TRBV19,TRBJ1-5,CASETGNQPQHF
TRBV5-5,TRBJ2-7,CASSPGGGSYEQYF
TRBV9,TRBJ1-5,CASSVGQGIRQPQHF
TRBV5-8,TRBJ2-1,CASSLDLGRVIEQFF
TRBV10-3,TRBJ1-6,CAISGFGVGSPLHF
TRBV7-9,TRBJ1-1,CASSPSSTEAFF
TRBV4-3,TRBJ1-6,CASSRGAGYPNSPLHF
TRBV7-9,TRBJ2-4,CASSDAGGAKNIQYF
TRBV5-4,TRBJ2-3,CASSSTGGTDTQYF
TRBV4-1,TRBJ2-1,CASSQAQIAGGPEQFF
TRBV2,TRBJ2-5,CASTLSMTGVRETQYF
TRBV11-2,TRBJ1-1,CASRPLQGPLLEAFF
TRBV4-1,TRBJ2-7,CASSPGDGRVDYEQYF
TRBV5-6,TRBJ2-7,CASSVKGEQYF
TRBV19,TRBJ2-5,CASSIGRGETQYF
TRBV5-1,TRBJ2-5,CASSSQGAGETQYF
TRBV29-1,TRBJ2-5,CSVSTSQETQYF
TRBV2,TRBJ1-2,CASSQTTGVSHYTF
TRBV16,TRBJ2-7,CASSPSGQISYEQYF
TRBV4-2,TRBJ2-1,CASSQDWLAGDNEQFF
TRBV28,TRBJ2-7,CASDQQGTREQYF
TRBV11-3,TRBJ2-3,CASSLVYREPSTDTQYF
TRBV10-3,TRBJ2-7,CAISESTTNSYEQYF
TRBV11-3,TRBJ2-7,CASSFGLRYEQYF
TRBV4-1,TRBJ1-5,CASSQDDNRGPNQPQHF
TRBV6-5,TRBJ1-2,CASSLDRNYGYTF
TRBV7-9,TRBJ2-1,CASSLGQGPYNEQFF
TRBV19,TRBJ1-5,CASRTAGRQVGDQPQHF
TRBV5-1,TRBJ2-3,CASSLASGQGMGFYTDTQYF
TRBV2,TRBJ1-5,CASGGVGRGQNQPQHF
TRBV6-1,TRBJ1-5,CASSEGQGNQPQHF
TRBV2,TRBJ2-2,CATKLRDRNTGELFF
TRBV6-5,TRBJ2-7,CASSYSRTHYEQYF
TRBV5-1,TRBJ2-2,CASSLTSGGRTGELFF
TRBV11-2,TRBJ1-1,CASSPGQGPPNTEAFF
TRBV11-1,TRBJ2-7,CASSLVAGTGMGEQYF
TRBV11-2,TRBJ2-2,CASSPTRQGGTGELFF
TRBV6-6,TRBJ2-7,CASKVGQVSYEQYF
TRBV12-5,TRBJ2-7,CASGPWTGWGEQYF
TRBV10-3,TRBJ1-1,CTISEGQGWNTEAFF
TRBV30,TRBJ1-5,CAWSPGTGGRQPQHF
TRBV4-1,TRBJ2-1,CASSHSGKAGNEQFF
TRBV9,TRBJ2-7,CASSPSPGQHYEQYF
TRBV6-4,TRBJ2-7,CASSKTSGSYEQYF
TRBV7-6,TRBJ2-1,CASSLEAGGRRRNEQFF